These 22 T cell receptor beta chains were sequenced from one sample in a study of identical twins. In TCRdb, the 5' RACE reads were re-called with MiXCR into one record per CDR3 protein. The sample includes under 250,000 distinct CDR3 sequences, roughly 13% of them seen just once. The same data also went into a second study, on yellow fever vaccine responses in identical twins.

Input material: memory (CD45RO+) T cells sorted from blood. These receptors were obtained from a woman aged 18-29 years in good health.

This clonotype was detected many times. This sequence joins TRBV20-1 and TRBJ1-5; 7 bases fit TRBD1. The CDR3 is made up of 14 amino acids. The V segment lost 2 bases and the J segment 3 bases; nucleotides outside the gene matches: 4. Germline loops: CDR1 DFQATT, CDR2 SNEGSKA (reference sequence). This chain's CDR3 is CSARRTGYNQPQHF. CDR3 DNA sequence: TGCAGTGCTAGAAGGACAGGCTACAATCAGCCCCAGCATTTT.

This clonotype was seen at least ten times. CDR3 protein: CASTSGTNNEQFF. The CDR3 nucleotides read TGCGCCAGCACTAGCGGTACCAACAATGAGCAGTTCTTC. The chain joins TRBV5-1 to TRBJ2-1; 7 bases are a match to TRBD2. The V and J ends lost 6 bases and 5 bases, in that order; junction bases with no gene match: 5. The CDR3 is 13 amino acids. From germline, CDR1 is SGHRS and CDR2 YFSETQ.

V gene TRBV7-9 combines with J gene TRBJ2-7; TRBD2 agrees at 8 bases. Germline CDR1 and CDR2: SEHNR and FQNEAQ (reference sequence). With V trimmed by 1 base and J by 2 bases, 7 bases remained unmatched. The CDR3 totals 16 residues. The CDR3, as DNA: TGTGCCAGCAGCTTAGGAGGAAGGCGGGGGGCCTACGAGCAGTACTTC. Its protein is CASSLGGRRGAYEQYF.

The chain links TRBV4-1 to TRBJ1-5, with TRBD1 as a possible D gene (6 bases). CDR1 is MGHRA and CDR2 is YSYEKL in the germline V gene. The CDR3 is 14 amino acids. V dropped 5 bases and J dropped 3 bases, with 11 bases sitting between them. The CDR3 spells CASSTTGSNQPQHF. CDR3 nucleotide sequence: TGCGCCAGCAGCACAACAGGGTCCAATCAGCCCCAGCATTTT.

This clonotype was observed many times. The rearrangement uses TRBV29-1 and TRBJ1-5, with 8 positions matching TRBD1. V trimming: 5 bases; J trimming: 4 bases; junction bases outside the gene matches: 4. Germline CDR1 is SQVTM and CDR2 is ANQGSEA. CDR3 length: 13 amino acids. The CDR3: CSVRTGINQPQHF. The CDR3 bases are TGCAGCGTTCGGACAGGGATTAATCAGCCCCAGCATTTT.

This clonotype has a single count. This rearrangement joins TRBV7-2 to TRBJ1-3; no firm D call. V shed 3 bases and J shed 0 bases, with 9 bases lying between them. The CDR3 extends over 15 amino acids. Germline V gives CDR1 SGHTA, CDR2 FQGNSA. For the CDR3, the DNA is TGTGCCAGCAGCTTTGAATACGGCTCTGGAAACACCATATATTTT. Amino acids: CASSFEYGSGNTIYF.

The chain uses TRBV29-1 and TRBJ1-1, with TRBD1 as a possible D gene (5 bases). Per germline, CDR1 SQVTM and CDR2 ANQGSEA. V was pared by 5 bases and J by 0 bases, with 13 bases between. This CDR3 contains 14 residues. The CDR3 loop reads CSVLSGEMNTEAFF. In DNA form, the CDR3 reads TGCAGCGTTCTATCGGGGGAGATGAACACTGAAGCTTTCTTT.

In its sample, this clonotype was seen many times. The V call is TRBV7-2, the J call TRBJ2-2; the D call may be TRBD1 or TRBD2 (5 bases each). The CDR3 has 15 residues. Trimming took off 5 bases at V and 4 bases at J, with 14 bases between the two ends. Germline lookup yields CDR1 SGHTA and CDR2 FQGNSA. The CDR3 protein is CASSNRGAVTGELFF. The CDR3 DNA reads TGTGCCAGCAGCAACCGGGGCGCCGTCACCGGGGAGCTGTTTTTT.

This clonotype came up many times. The gene calls are TRBV9 and TRBJ2-2; TRBD1 agrees at 8 bases. Trimming at V came to 1 base and at J to 6 bases, leaving 8 bases not matched to a gene. This CDR3 is built from 16 residues. Per the germline V gene, CDR1 is SGDLS and CDR2 is YYNGEE. The CDR3 nucleotides read TGTGCCAGCAGCGTACTCACAGGGGGTGTCGCCGGGGAGCTGTTTTTT. Protein sequence: CASSVLTGGVAGELFF. Filled out from reference TRBV9 and TRBJ2-2, the complete variable domain reads DSGVTQTPKHLITATGQRVTLRCSPRSGDLSVYWYQQSLDQGLQFLIQYYNGEERAKGNILERFSAQQFPDLHSELNLSSLELGDSALYFCASSVLTGGVAGELFFGEGSRLTVL.

CDR3 in amino acids: CASSLTSGALGSYNEQFF. CDR3 bases: TGTGCCAGCAGCTTGACTAGCGGGGCCCTAGGATCCTACAATGAGCAGTTCTTC. This sequence joins TRBV13 and TRBJ2-1, with 11 positions matching TRBD2. This CDR3 spans 18 amino acids. J lost 1 base, V lost 3 bases, and 8 bases had no gene match. Germline V CDR1 and CDR2: PRHDT, FYEKMQ (reference sequence).

V gene TRBV20-1 combines with J gene TRBJ2-2; perhaps TRBD1 as D (6 bases). The germline V and J ends were trimmed by 6 bases and 1 base, with 9 bases remaining between them. CDR3 size: 13 residues. Germline-derived CDR1 and CDR2 are DFQATT and SNEGSKA (reference sequence). Written as DNA, the CDR3 is TGCAGTGCCGCCAGGGGGAACACCGGGGAGCTGTTTTTT. Translated: CSAARGNTGELFF.

J is TRBJ2-3 and V is TRBV11-2; D is perhaps TRBD1 or TRBD2 (7 bases each). With 6 bases removed from V and 7 bases from J, the gap between germline ends came to 14 bases. The V gene's germline CDR1 is SGHAT and CDR2 FQNNGV. The CDR3 has 13 amino acids. This chain's CDR3 is CASSPGGANTQYF. In nucleotides, the CDR3 is TGTGCCAGCAGTCCAGGGGGGGCGAATACGCAGTATTTT.

The chain links TRBV5-1 to TRBJ1-1; the D gene is possibly TRBD1 (6 bases). Per the germline V gene, CDR1 is SGHRS and CDR2 is YFSETQ. The CDR3 sequence is 12 residues long. V was cut by 5 bases and J by 5 bases, with 10 bases left in between. This chain's CDR3 is CASRDSLTEAFF. In nucleotides, the CDR3 is TGCGCCAGCAGGGACAGCTTAACTGAAGCTTTCTTT.

This clonotype was counted only a few times. The V gene is TRBV6-2 or TRBV6-3, the J gene TRBJ2-1; possibly TRBD1 for D (5 bases). V was shortened by 0 bases and J by 0 bases, with 15 bases between the two germline ends. The germline V gene encodes CDR1 MNHEY and CDR2 SVGEGT. CDR3 size: 18 residues. Written as DNA, the CDR3 is TGTGCCAGCAGTTACTCACTCAGGGCTACGAGCTCCTACAATGAGCAGTTCTTC. This translates into CASSYSLRATSSYNEQFF.

This clonotype showed up just a few times. The CDR3 here is CASSKGVGGYTF. The CDR3 nucleotides are TGTGCCAGCTCGAAGGGAGTAGGTGGCTACACCTTC. The rearrangement joins TRBV12-3 or TRBV12-4 to TRBJ1-2, with D unresolved. Deletions cut 8 bases from V and 7 bases from J, with 14 bases between. The CDR3 is 12 amino acids.

This clonotype was detected ten times or more. The chain employs TRBV6-6 and TRBJ2-1; 7 bases line up with TRBD1. Germline V gene lookup returns CDR1 MNHNY and CDR2 SVGAGI (reference sequence). This CDR3 spans 13 amino acids. With 6 bases clipped from V and 9 bases from J, the junction kept 8 bases outside the gene matches. CDR3 amino acids: CASRRQGEGEQFF. In DNA, the CDR3 is TGTGCCAGCAGGAGACAGGGCGAGGGTGAGCAGTTCTTC.

V usage is TRBV7-2 and J usage is TRBJ2-7, with D possibly TRBD1 on 6 matching bases. The CDR3 has 14 amino acids. Germline V gene sequence: CDR1 SGHTA, CDR2 FQGNSA. The ends were cut back, 1 base at V and 2 bases at J, with 9 bases in the middle. DNA of the CDR3: TGTGCCAGCAGCTTAGGGGACAAGACCTACGAGCAGTACTTC. It encodes CASSLGDKTYEQYF.

This clonotype has ten or more counts. V usage is TRBV27 and J usage is TRBJ2-1; D possibly uses TRBD1 or TRBD2 (5 bases each). Trimming took off 3 bases at V and 0 bases at J, with 12 bases between the two ends. Germline V gene lookup returns CDR1 MNHEY and CDR2 SMNVEV (reference sequence). The CDR3 is made up of 16 amino acids. The CDR3: CASSLERTSSYNEQFF. The DNA of the CDR3 is TGTGCCAGCAGTTTGGAGCGGACAAGCTCCTACAATGAGCAGTTCTTC.

This clonotype was counted a few times. The genes are TRBV19 and TRBJ2-7, with no clear D. The CDR3 has 13 amino acids. The germline V gene encodes CDR1 LNHDA and CDR2 SQIVND (reference sequence). The ends were cut back, 0 bases at V and 3 bases at J, with 6 bases in the middle. CDR3 DNA sequence: TGTGCCAGTAGTATAGATCAACGCTACGAGCAGTACTTC. It is translated as CASSIDQRYEQYF.

This clonotype was seen many times. V and J are TRBV28 and TRBJ1-5; no definite D call. V dropped 5 bases and J dropped 7 bases, with 15 bases sitting between them. This CDR3 is built from 14 residues. The germline CDR1 and CDR2 sequences are MDHEN and SYDVKM. Here the CDR3 reads CASSPERTWQPQHF. In nucleotides, the CDR3 is TGTGCCAGCAGTCCAGAGAGGACTTGGCAGCCCCAGCATTTT.

The rearrangement links TRBV6-5 to TRBJ1-1; D not certain. In germline, CDR1 is MNHEY, CDR2 SVGAGI. This CDR3 has 12 amino acids. The V gene lost 2 bases and the J gene lost 4 bases, with 5 bases spanning the gap. The CDR3 spells CASSYDSTEAFF. CDR3 bases: TGTGCCAGCAGTTACGATTCCACTGAAGCTTTCTTT.

The V and J genes are TRBV7-2 and TRBJ2-1; 8 bases are a match to TRBD2. Trimming cost V 5 bases and J 12 bases; bases outside gene matches: 6. Germline V gene data show CDR1 as SGHTA and CDR2 as FQGNSA. The CDR3 consists of 12 residues. DNA of the CDR3: TGTGCCAGCAGCGTGTTAGCGGGGCTGCAGTTCTTC. This translates into CASSVLAGLQFF.